This T cell receptor beta chain was obtained from a study of cytomegalovirus exposure and HLA in healthy donors. Overall study findings and caveats: With DRB1 most and HLA-C fewest, TCR association rates differed between HLA loci in a later analysis. Confirmation in vitro established that a few CMV-associated chains were specific for CMV antigens.

It was with 60 Vbeta and 13 Jbeta primers that the PCR ran. Repertoires were generated with immunoSEQ multiplex PCR, while TCRdb's copy carries only in-frame clones and drops some. The sample has around 160,000 clones; about 71% are singletons. Looked up from germline, CDR1 is SGDLS and CDR2 is YYNGEE. V was shortened by 4 bases and J by 7 bases, with 20 bases between the two germline ends. This CDR3 region has 16 residues. Worth noting for this clone: Its antigen is unidentified.

The V call is TRBV9, the J call TRBJ1-4; no definite D call. This receptor was identified in a woman aged 35 to 49 in good health and CMV-seropositive. The specimen sequenced was PBMCs. Here the CDR3 reads CASSLSPGHGGEKLFF. The DNA for the CDR3 is TGTGCCAGCAGCCTCTCCCCTGGGCACGGTGGTGAAAAACTGTTTTTT.